What follows are 31 T cell receptor beta chains derived from one specimen sequenced in a study of cytomegalovirus exposure and HLA in healthy donors. Some clones are missing from TCRdb's copy, which holds only in-frame ones; the method was immunoSEQ multiplex PCR. In the table there are fewer than 150,000 clones, approximately 88% of which are singletons. Sequenced: PBMCs. Receptor source: a man aged 18 to 29 in good health and CMV-seronegative.

The chain uses TRBV6-1 and TRBJ1-2; 9 bases are a match to TRBD1. With V trimmed by 6 bases and J by 6 bases, 8 bases remained unmatched. CDR1 is MNHNS, CDR2 SASEGT, per germline. The CDR3 consists of 14 residues. CDR3 coding DNA: TGTGCCAGCAGGGAGTTGGACAGGGGAAATGGCTACACCTTC. This translates into CASRELDRGNGYTF.

V gene TRBV6-6 combines with J gene TRBJ1-5; unclear D gene. V lost 2 bases and J lost 6, with 5 bases in between. The CDR3 loop spans 12 amino acids. Germline V CDR1 and CDR2: MNHNY, SVGAGI (reference sequence). The CDR3 nucleotides are TGTGCCAGCAGTTACGTCGGTCAGCCCCAGCATTTT. Protein product: CASSYVGQPQHF.

The J gene is TRBJ2-7, the V gene TRBV28; D is ambiguous. Trimming took 2 bases from V and 2 from J, leaving 10 bases between them. The CDR3 spans 14 residues. CDR1 and CDR2 from the germline V gene are MDHEN and SYDVKM. Here the CDR3 DNA reads TGTGCCAGCAGTTTAGCTAGAAATACCTACGAGCAGTACTTC. Translation gives CASSLARNTYEQYF.

The CDR3 region has the DNA TGTGCCAGCAGCGCATACAGGGGAATTGACACTGAAGCTTTCTTT. As protein: CASSAYRGIDTEAFF. The chain joins TRBV7-9 to TRBJ1-1, with TRBD1 identical over 7 bases. Trimming cost V 5 bases and J 3 bases; bases outside gene matches: 9. The germline V gene encodes CDR1 SEHNR and CDR2 FQNEAQ (reference sequence). The CDR3 has 15 amino acids.

The chain employs TRBV6-1 and TRBJ2-5; the match to TRBD2 covers 8 bases. Germline assignment: CDR1 MNHNS and CDR2 SASEGT. V dropped 6 bases and J dropped 2; count of bases not matched to a gene: 2. This CDR3 comprises 13 residues. The CDR3 region has the DNA TGTGCCAGCAGCGGGGGGGGTCAAGAGACCCAGTACTTC. Translation: CASSGGGQETQYF.

The chain recombines TRBV10-3 with TRBJ1-1, with D unresolved. The ends were cut back, 0 bases at V and 7 bases at J, with 9 bases in the middle. The CDR3 sequence is 13 residues long. The germline CDR1 and CDR2 sequences are ENHRY and SYGVKD. CDR3 bases: TGTGCCATCAGTGAGTCGGGCTGGCTTGAAGCTTTCTTT. Its protein product is CAISESGWLEAFF.

V gene TRBV19 combines with J gene TRBJ1-1, with 7 nucleotides matching TRBD1. This CDR3 has 14 residues. In germline, CDR1 is LNHDA, CDR2 SQIVND (reference sequence). With V trimmed by 10 bases and J by 0 bases, 8 bases remained unmatched. The CDR3 region is CATHRGQMNTEAFF. In DNA, the CDR3 is TGTGCCACCCACCGGGGACAGATGAACACTGAAGCTTTCTTT.

V and J are TRBV19 and TRBJ2-1, with unresolved D. With 2 bases removed from V and 4 bases from J, the gap between germline ends came to 6 bases. The germline V gene encodes CDR1 LNHDA and CDR2 SQIVND (reference sequence). There are 13 residues in the CDR3. CDR3 in DNA: TGTGCCAGTAGTATAAACGGTTACAATGAGCAGTTCTTC. This codes for CASSINGYNEQFF.

This chain connects TRBV10-3 to TRBJ1-2; 12 bases fit TRBD1. The germline V gene encodes CDR1 ENHRY and CDR2 SYGVKD. J lost 6 bases, V lost 5 bases, and 4 bases had no gene match. The CDR3 is made up of 14 amino acids. CDR3 sequence: CAISPGQGADGYTF. The CDR3 bases are TGTGCCATCAGTCCGGGACAGGGGGCGGATGGCTACACCTTC.

The V gene is TRBV11-2, the J gene TRBJ2-3; D may be TRBD1 (5 bases). CDR1 and CDR2 (germline): SGHAT, FQNNGV. V was pared by 5 bases and J by 6 bases, with 9 bases between. This CDR3 region has 12 residues. The CDR3 sequence: CASSGDSDTQYF. The CDR3 DNA reads TGTGCCAGCAGCGGTGACAGCGATACGCAGTATTTT.

V is TRBV5-6 and J is TRBJ2-2; 7 bases line up with TRBD1. In germline, CDR1 is SGHDT, CDR2 YYEEEE. The J segment lost 0 bases and the V segment lost 1 base, leaving 12 bases of the junction unmatched. This CDR3 region has 19 residues. The CDR3 is CASSLYGPPGQPNTGELFF. In DNA form, the CDR3 reads TGTGCCAGCAGCTTGTATGGCCCACCGGGACAGCCGAACACCGGGGAGCTGTTTTTT. Full variable domain (rest looked up from reference TRBV5-6 and TRBJ2-2): DAGVTQSPTHLIKTRGQQVTLRCSPKSGHDTVSWYQQALGQGPQFIFQYYEEEERQRGNFPDRFSGHQFPNYSSELNVNALLLGDSALYLCASSLYGPPGQPNTGELFFGEGSRLTVL.

V gene TRBV6-1 combines with J gene TRBJ1-6; 9 bases agree with TRBD1. This CDR3 is built from 16 residues. From germline, CDR1 is MNHNS and CDR2 SASEGT. After removal of 4 bases from V and 9 bases from J, the junction contained 10 bases not matched to a gene. The CDR3 reads CASSGVYRGQASPLHF. In DNA form, the CDR3 reads TGTGCCAGCAGTGGAGTTTACAGGGGGCAGGCTTCACCCCTCCACTTT.

This chain joins TRBV7-2 and TRBJ2-2, with 7 bases that match TRBD2. CDR3 length: 13 amino acids. CDR1 is SGHTA and CDR2 is FQGNSA in the germline V gene. Trimming removed 5 bases from V and 6 bases from J; junction bases left unmatched: 3. The CDR3 reads CASSLGGAGELFF. CDR3 DNA: TGTGCCAGCAGCCTTGGGGGGGCCGGGGAGCTGTTTTTT.

The rearrangement uses TRBV7-6 and TRBJ1-3, with 9 bases that match TRBD1. The CDR3 has 16 amino acids. Per germline, CDR1 SGHVS and CDR2 FNYEAQ. Trimming removed 1 base from V and 1 base from J; junction bases left unmatched: 2. The DNA of the CDR3 is TGTGCCAGCAGCTTAGTACAGGGGGCGTCTGGAAACACCATATATTTT. This codes for CASSLVQGASGNTIYF.

The CDR3 loop reads CASSVQEQFF. CDR3 nucleotides: TGTGCCAGCAGTGTACAAGAGCAGTTCTTC. This chain connects TRBV2 to TRBJ2-1; D remains ambiguous. Germline CDR1 is SNHLY and CDR2 is FYNNEI. The CDR3 is made up of 10 amino acids. Trimming pared 4 bases from V and 10 bases from J, leaving 5 bases between.

Only a few counts were recorded for this clone. The chain employs TRBV28 and TRBJ1-6; TRBD1 might be the D (6 bases). The V end was cut by 10 bases, the J end by 7 bases, with 20 bases between. There are 15 residues in the CDR3. CDR1 is MDHEN and CDR2 is SYDVKM in the germline V gene. CDR3 amino acids: CAIREKNRENSPLHF. The CDR3 region has the DNA TGTGCCATCCGAGAGAAGAACAGGGAAAATTCACCCCTCCACTTT.

V is TRBV5-1 and J is TRBJ2-7; TRBD1 might be the D (6 bases). V was clipped by 5 bases and J by 3 bases, with 12 bases between them. The CDR3 spans 13 residues. CDR1 SGHRS and CDR2 YFSETQ come from the germline V gene. Here the CDR3 DNA reads TGCGCCAGCAGGCCGGGACATATCTACGAGCAGTACTTC. Its protein is CASRPGHIYEQYF.

The chain couples TRBV28 to TRBJ1-2; TRBD1 matches at 9 bases. The length of the CDR3 is 13 residues. J was trimmed by 12 bases and V by 2 bases; bases with no gene match: 7. Germline assignment: CDR1 MDHEN and CDR2 SYDVKM. This chain's CDR3 is CASSLGDRALHTF. In DNA, the CDR3 is TGTGCCAGCAGTTTAGGGGACAGGGCGTTACACACCTTC.

The V call is TRBV29-1, the J call TRBJ2-7; the match to TRBD1 covers 8 bases. Germline lookup yields CDR1 SQVTM and CDR2 ANQGSEA. The length of the CDR3 is 14 residues. V shed 0 bases, J shed 4 bases, and the junction held 5 bases outside the gene matches. The CDR3 sequence: CSVEDPGGIYEQYF. In nucleotides, the CDR3 is TGCAGCGTTGAAGATCCAGGGGGCATTTACGAGCAGTACTTC.

This chain joins TRBV19 and TRBJ2-7; 9 positions agree with TRBD1. The V and J ends lost 4 bases and 3 bases, in that order; junction bases with no gene match: 10. Germline CDR1 and CDR2: LNHDA and SQIVND (reference sequence). The CDR3 totals 16 residues. The CDR3 region has the DNA TGTGCCAGTAGTAGACGTACGGGACAGGGCAACTACGAGCAGTACTTC. Its translation: CASSRRTGQGNYEQYF. The whole variable domain, remainder taken from reference TRBV19 and TRBJ2-7, is DGGITQSPKYLFRKEGQNVTLSCEQNLNHDAMYWYRQDPGQGLRLIYYSQIVNDFQKGDIAEGYSVSREKKESFPLTVTSAQKNPTAFYLCASSRRTGQGNYEQYFGPGTRLTVT.

This clone was detected only a few times. The rearrangement uses TRBV6-5 and TRBJ1-2, with 9 bases aligning to TRBD1. The CDR3 is made up of 15 amino acids. Unmatched junction bases numbered 8, after V lost 5 bases and J lost 4 bases. Germline V gene sequence: CDR1 MNHEY, CDR2 SVGAGI. CDR3 nucleotide sequence: TGTGCCAGCAGTAACGGGGGACAGGGACTCTATGGCTACACCTTC. It translates to CASSNGGQGLYGYTF.

The chain combines TRBV27 with TRBJ2-2, with 11 bases matching TRBD2. This CDR3 contains 15 residues. The V gene's germline CDR1 is MNHEY and CDR2 SMNVEV (reference sequence). V gave up 4 bases and J gave up 5 bases; unmatched junction bases: 3. The CDR3 nucleotides read TGTGCCAGCAGTTCCAGGACTAGCGGGACCGGGGAGCTGTTTTTT. Encoded protein: CASSSRTSGTGELFF.

This chain uses TRBV6-6 with TRBJ1-1; no clear D. Germline CDR1 and CDR2: MNHNY and SVGAGI (reference sequence). The CDR3 sequence is 14 residues long. Trimming took 2 bases from V and 1 from J, leaving 8 bases between them. Here the CDR3 reads CASSYPQENTEAFF. CDR3 bases: TGTGCCAGCAGTTACCCGCAGGAGAACACTGAAGCTTTCTTT.

The gene calls are TRBV19 and TRBJ2-1; 9 bases are a match to TRBD2. The junction had 7 bases not matched to a gene; V was cut back by 4 bases and J by 3 bases. The CDR3 runs to 16 residues. Germline V lookup: CDR1 LNHDA, CDR2 SQIVND (reference sequence). The CDR3 spells CASSTLTSGGYNEQFF. In DNA form, the CDR3 reads TGTGCCAGTAGTACCCTGACTAGCGGAGGCTACAATGAGCAGTTCTTC.

The V gene is TRBV5-4, the J gene TRBJ2-7; D possibly corresponds to TRBD2 (6 bases). The CDR3 is made up of 12 amino acids. V gave up 5 bases and J gave up 5 bases, with 11 bases separating them. The germline V gene has CDR1 SGHNT and CDR2 YYREEE (reference sequence). CDR3 in amino acids: CASSSGGDEQYF. DNA for the CDR3: TGTGCCAGCAGTTCCGGAGGGGACGAGCAGTACTTC.

The chain uses TRBV5-1 and TRBJ1-3; 9 bases match TRBD1. The CDR3 extends over 16 amino acids. V shed 4 bases, J shed 0 bases, and the junction held 5 bases outside the gene matches. CDR1 and CDR2 from the germline V gene are SGHRS and YFSETQ. The DNA for the CDR3 is TGCGCCAGCAGCCTCCGGGGACAGGGCTCTGGAAACACCATATATTTT. Translating it yields CASSLRGQGSGNTIYF.

The chain couples TRBV19 to TRBJ2-7; 8 bases are a match to TRBD1. This CDR3 is 15 amino acids long. Germline V lookup: CDR1 LNHDA, CDR2 SQIVND (reference sequence). V dropped 4 bases and J dropped 0; count of bases not matched to a gene: 5. CDR3 region: CASSTRQGLSYEQYF. CDR3 DNA sequence: TGTGCCAGTAGTACGAGACAGGGGCTCTCCTACGAGCAGTACTTC.

J is TRBJ1-4 and V is TRBV6-5, with a tentative D call TRBD1 (5 bases). V was cut by 0 bases and J by 5 bases, with 10 bases left in between. The CDR3 contains 15 residues. Germline CDR1 and CDR2: MNHEY and SVGAGI. CDR3 region: CASSYSQVRNEKLFF. The CDR3 bases are TGTGCCAGCAGTTACTCACAGGTTCGAAATGAAAAACTGTTTTTT.

J is TRBJ1-3 and V is TRBV4-3; TRBD1 might be the D (5 bases). There are 16 residues in the CDR3. Germline lookup yields CDR1 LGHNA and CDR2 YSLEER. Trimming stripped 0 bases from V and 3 bases from J, with 12 bases between. CDR3 sequence (DNA): TGCGCCAGCAGCCAAGATGGGGCGGCAATTGGAAACACCATATATTTT. Translating gives CASSQDGAAIGNTIYF.

V gene TRBV5-1 combines with J gene TRBJ2-1, with D unresolved. The CDR3 contains 14 residues. Per the germline V gene, CDR1 is SGHRS and CDR2 is YFSETQ. Trimming shortened V by 0 bases and J by 4 bases, and 8 bases separated the two germline ends. CDR3 residues: CASSLVVEYNEQFF. CDR3 sequence (DNA): TGCGCCAGCAGCTTGGTAGTTGAATACAATGAGCAGTTCTTC.

In this sample, this clone turned up once. The chain uses TRBV13 and TRBJ1-4; D uncertain. The germline V gene has CDR1 PRHDT and CDR2 FYEKMQ (reference sequence). With 2 bases removed from V and 8 bases from J, the gap between germline ends came to 15 bases. The CDR3 sequence is 15 residues long. The CDR3 DNA reads as TGTGCCAGCAGCTTAATAGCCCGGGGTCGGGAAAAACTGTTTTTT. Its translation is CASSLIARGREKLFF.